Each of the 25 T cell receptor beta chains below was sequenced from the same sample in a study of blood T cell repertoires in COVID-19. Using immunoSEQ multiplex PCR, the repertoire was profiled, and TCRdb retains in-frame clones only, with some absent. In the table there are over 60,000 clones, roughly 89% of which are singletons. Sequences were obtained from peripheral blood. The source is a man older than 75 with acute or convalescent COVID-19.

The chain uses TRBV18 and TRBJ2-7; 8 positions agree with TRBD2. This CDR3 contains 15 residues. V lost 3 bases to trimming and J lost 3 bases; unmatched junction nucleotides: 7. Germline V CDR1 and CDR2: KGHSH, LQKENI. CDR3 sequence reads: CASSPQGLAVYEQYF. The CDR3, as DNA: TGTGCCAGCTCACCTCAAGGACTAGCTGTCTACGAGCAGTACTTC. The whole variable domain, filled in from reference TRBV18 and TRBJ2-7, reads NAGVMQNPRHLVRRRGQEARLRCSPMKGHSHVYWYRQLPEEGLKFMVYLQKENIIDESGMPKERFSAEFPKEGPSILRIQQVVRGDSAAYFCASSPQGLAVYEQYFGPGTRLTVT.

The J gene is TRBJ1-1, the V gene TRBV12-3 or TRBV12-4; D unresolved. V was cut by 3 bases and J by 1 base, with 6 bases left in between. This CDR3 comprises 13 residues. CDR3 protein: CASSFTSNTEAFF. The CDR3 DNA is TGTGCCAGCAGTTTTACATCGAACACTGAAGCTTTCTTT.

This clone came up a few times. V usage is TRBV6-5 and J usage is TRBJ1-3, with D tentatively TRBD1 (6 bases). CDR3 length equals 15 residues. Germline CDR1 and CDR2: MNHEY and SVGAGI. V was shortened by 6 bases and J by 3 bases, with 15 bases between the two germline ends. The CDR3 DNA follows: TGTGCCAGCAGCCTCGGACAGCGCTTTGGAAACACCATATATTTT. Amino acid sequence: CASSLGQRFGNTIYF.

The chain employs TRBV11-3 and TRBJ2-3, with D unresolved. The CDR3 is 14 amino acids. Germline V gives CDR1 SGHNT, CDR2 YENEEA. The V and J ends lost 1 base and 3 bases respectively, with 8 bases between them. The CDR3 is CASSLGGPTDTQYF. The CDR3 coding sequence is TGTGCCAGCAGCTTAGGTGGCCCAACAGATACGCAGTATTTT.

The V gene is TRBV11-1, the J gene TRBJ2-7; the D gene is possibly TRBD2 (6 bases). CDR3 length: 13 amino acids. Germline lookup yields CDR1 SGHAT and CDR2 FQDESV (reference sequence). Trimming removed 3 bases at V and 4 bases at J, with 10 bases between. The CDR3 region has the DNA TGTGCCAGCAGCTTCTCTGGGGGGTACGAGCAGTACTTC. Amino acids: CASSFSGGYEQYF.

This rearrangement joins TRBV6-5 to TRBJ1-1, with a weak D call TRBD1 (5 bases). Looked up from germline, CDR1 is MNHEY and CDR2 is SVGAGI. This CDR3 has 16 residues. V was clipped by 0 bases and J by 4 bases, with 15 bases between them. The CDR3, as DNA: TGTGCCAGCAGTTACTCTTTAAAGGAGGGACGCACTGAAGCTTTCTTT. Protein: CASSYSLKEGRTEAFF.

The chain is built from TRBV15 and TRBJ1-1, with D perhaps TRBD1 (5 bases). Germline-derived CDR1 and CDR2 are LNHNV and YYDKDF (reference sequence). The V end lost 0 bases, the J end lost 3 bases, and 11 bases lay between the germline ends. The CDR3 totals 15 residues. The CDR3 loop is CATSRDGTGDTEAFF. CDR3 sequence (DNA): TGTGCCACCAGCAGAGATGGGACGGGGGACACTGAAGCTTTCTTT.

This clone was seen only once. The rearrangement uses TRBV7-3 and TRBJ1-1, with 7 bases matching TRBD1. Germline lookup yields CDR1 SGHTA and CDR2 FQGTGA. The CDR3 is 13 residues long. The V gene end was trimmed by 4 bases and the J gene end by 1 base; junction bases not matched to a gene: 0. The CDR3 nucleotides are TGTGCCAGCAGCTGGGACAGGAACACTGAAGCTTTCTTT. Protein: CASSWDRNTEAFF. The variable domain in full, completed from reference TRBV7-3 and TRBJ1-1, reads GAGVSQTPSNKVTEKGKYVELRCDPISGHTALYWYRQSLGQGPEFLIYFQGTGAADDSGLPNDRFFAVRPEGSVSTLKIQRTERGDSAVYLCASSWDRNTEAFFGQGTRLTVV.

CDR3 DNA: TGTGCCAGCAGTGCGCTAGAGGGTGGCGAGCAGTACTTC. It specifies CASSALEGGEQYF. The rearrangement uses TRBV2 and TRBJ2-7, with a possible D match to TRBD2 (5 bases). Trimming pared 4 bases from V and 6 bases from J, leaving 13 bases between. Germline CDR1 is SNHLY and CDR2 is FYNNEI. CDR3 length: 13 residues.

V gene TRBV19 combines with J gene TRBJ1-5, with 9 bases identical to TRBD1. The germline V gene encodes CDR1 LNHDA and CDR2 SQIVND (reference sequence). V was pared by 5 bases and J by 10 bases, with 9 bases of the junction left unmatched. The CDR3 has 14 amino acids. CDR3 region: CASSGGQGITPQHF. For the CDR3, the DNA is TGTGCCAGTAGTGGGGGACAGGGTATTACACCCCAGCATTTT. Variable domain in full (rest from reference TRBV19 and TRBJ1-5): DGGITQSPKYLFRKEGQNVTLSCEQNLNHDAMYWYRQDPGQGLRLIYYSQIVNDFQKGDIAEGYSVSREKKESFPLTVTSAQKNPTAFYLCASSGGQGITPQHFGDGTRLSIL.

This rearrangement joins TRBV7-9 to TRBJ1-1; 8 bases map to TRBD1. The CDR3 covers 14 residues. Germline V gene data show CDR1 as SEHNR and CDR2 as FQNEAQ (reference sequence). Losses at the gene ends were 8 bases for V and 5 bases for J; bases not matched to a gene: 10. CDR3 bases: TGTGCCAGCGAGACGTACAGGGGGGGGACTGAAGCTTTCTTT. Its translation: CASETYRGGTEAFF.

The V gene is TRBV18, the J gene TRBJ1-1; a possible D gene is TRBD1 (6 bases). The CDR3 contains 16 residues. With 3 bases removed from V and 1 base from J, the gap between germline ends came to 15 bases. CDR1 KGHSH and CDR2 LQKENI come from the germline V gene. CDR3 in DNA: TGTGCCAGCTCACCCCGGGGGGCCGAGAAGAACACTGAAGCTTTCTTT. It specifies CASSPRGAEKNTEAFF. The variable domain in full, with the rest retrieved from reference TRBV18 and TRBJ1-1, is NAGVMQNPRHLVRRRGQEARLRCSPMKGHSHVYWYRQLPEEGLKFMVYLQKENIIDESGMPKERFSAEFPKEGPSILRIQQVVRGDSAAYFCASSPRGAEKNTEAFFGQGTRLTVV.

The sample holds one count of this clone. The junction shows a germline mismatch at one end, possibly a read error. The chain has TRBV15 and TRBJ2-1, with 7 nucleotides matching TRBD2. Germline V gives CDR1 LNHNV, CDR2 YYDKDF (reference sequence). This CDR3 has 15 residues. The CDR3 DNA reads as TGTGCCACCAGCGGAGAGCGGGAAGGATGGGGTGAGCAGTTCTTC. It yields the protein CATSGEREGWGEQFF.

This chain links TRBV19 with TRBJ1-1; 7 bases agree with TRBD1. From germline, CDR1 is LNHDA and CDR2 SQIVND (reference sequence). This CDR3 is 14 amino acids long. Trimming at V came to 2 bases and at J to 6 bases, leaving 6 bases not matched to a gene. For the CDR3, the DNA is TGTGCCAGTAGTATACAGGGGGGCAAGGCTGAAGCTTTCTTT. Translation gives CASSIQGGKAEAFF.

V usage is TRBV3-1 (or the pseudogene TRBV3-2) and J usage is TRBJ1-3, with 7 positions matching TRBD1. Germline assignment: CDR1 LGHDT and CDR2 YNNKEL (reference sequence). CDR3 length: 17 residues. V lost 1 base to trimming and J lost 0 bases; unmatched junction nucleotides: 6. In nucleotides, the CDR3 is TGTGCCAGCAGCCAAGGGGTGACAGGGCTCTCTGGAAACACCATATATTTT. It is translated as CASSQGVTGLSGNTIYF.

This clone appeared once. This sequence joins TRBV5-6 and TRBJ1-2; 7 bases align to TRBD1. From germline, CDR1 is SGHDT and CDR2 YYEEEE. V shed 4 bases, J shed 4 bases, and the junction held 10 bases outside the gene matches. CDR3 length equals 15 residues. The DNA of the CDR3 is TGTGCCAGCAGCCTCCGGGACAGCACCCTCTATGGCTACACCTTC. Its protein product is CASSLRDSTLYGYTF.

The CDR3: CASRGDRALDGYTF. Written as DNA, the CDR3 is TGCGCCAGCAGGGGGGACAGGGCCCTCGATGGCTACACCTTC. The rearrangement joins TRBV10-2 to TRBJ1-2; TRBD1 matches at 9 bases. In germline, CDR1 is WSHSY, CDR2 SAAADI. This CDR3 region has 14 residues. The V segment lost 6 bases and the J segment 6 bases; nucleotides outside the gene matches: 8.

CDR3 DNA: TGTGCCAGCAGCTCCCACGAGCATTACAATGAGCAGTTCTTC. Residues: CASSSHEHYNEQFF. The chain uses TRBV5-4 and TRBJ2-1; D unclear. The ends were cut back, 3 bases at V and 4 bases at J, with 11 bases in the middle. The CDR3 loop spans 14 amino acids. The germline V gene encodes CDR1 SGHNT and CDR2 YYREEE (reference sequence).

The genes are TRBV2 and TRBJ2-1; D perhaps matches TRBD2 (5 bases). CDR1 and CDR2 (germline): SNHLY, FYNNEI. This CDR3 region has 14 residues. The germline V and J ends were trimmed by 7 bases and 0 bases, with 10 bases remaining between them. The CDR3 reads CASNAGLSYNEQFF. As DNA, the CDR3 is TGTGCCAGCAACGCGGGCCTCTCCTACAATGAGCAGTTCTTC.

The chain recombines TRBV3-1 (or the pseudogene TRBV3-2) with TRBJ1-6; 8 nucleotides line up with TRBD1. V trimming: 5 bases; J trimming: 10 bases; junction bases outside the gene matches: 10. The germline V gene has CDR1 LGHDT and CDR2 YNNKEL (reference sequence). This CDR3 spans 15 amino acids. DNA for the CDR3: TGTGCCAGCAGCTCCCGGACAGGGAGAGGATCACCCCTCCACTTT. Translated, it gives CASSSRTGRGSPLHF.

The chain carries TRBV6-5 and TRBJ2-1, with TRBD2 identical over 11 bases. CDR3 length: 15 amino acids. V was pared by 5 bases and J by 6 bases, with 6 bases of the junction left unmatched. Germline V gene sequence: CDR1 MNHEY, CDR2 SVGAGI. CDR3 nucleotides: TGTGCCAGCAGTACCCTAGCGGGAGGCTCCAATGAGCAGTTCTTC. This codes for CASSTLAGGSNEQFF.

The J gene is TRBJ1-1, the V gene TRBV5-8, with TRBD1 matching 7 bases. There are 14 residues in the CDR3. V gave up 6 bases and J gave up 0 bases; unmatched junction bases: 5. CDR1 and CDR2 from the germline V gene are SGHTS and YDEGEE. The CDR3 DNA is TGTGCCAGCACCATTGGGACAGTGAACACTGAAGCTTTCTTT. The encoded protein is CASTIGTVNTEAFF. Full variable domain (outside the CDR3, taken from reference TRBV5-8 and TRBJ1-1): EAGVTQSPTHLIKTRGQQATLRCSPISGHTSVYWYQQALGLGLQFLLWYDEGEERNRGNFPPRFSGRQFPNYSSELNVNALELEDSALYLCASTIGTVNTEAFFGQGTRLTVV.

The CDR3 DNA is TGCGCCACATCTAGCGGGAGTACCGGAGGCACCGGGGAGCTGTTTTTT. Amino acids: CATSSGSTGGTGELFF. The V gene is TRBV5-1, the J gene TRBJ2-2, with 10 bases identical to TRBD2. With 9 bases clipped from V and 4 bases from J, the junction kept 12 bases outside the gene matches. This CDR3 has 16 amino acids. CDR1 SGHRS and CDR2 YFSETQ come from the germline V gene.

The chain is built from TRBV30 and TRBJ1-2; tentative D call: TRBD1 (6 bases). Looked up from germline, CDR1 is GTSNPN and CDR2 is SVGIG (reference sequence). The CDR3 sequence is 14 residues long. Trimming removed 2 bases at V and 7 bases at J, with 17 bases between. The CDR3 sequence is CAWSSSGGASGYTF. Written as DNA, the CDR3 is TGTGCCTGGAGTTCCTCCGGGGGGGCCAGTGGCTACACCTTC.

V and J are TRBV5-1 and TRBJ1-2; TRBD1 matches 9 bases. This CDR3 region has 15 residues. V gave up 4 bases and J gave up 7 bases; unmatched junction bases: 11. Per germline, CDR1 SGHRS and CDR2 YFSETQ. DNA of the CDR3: TGCGCCAGCAGCCAGCAACAGGGGGCTTATAGTGGCTACACCTTC. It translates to CASSQQQGAYSGYTF.